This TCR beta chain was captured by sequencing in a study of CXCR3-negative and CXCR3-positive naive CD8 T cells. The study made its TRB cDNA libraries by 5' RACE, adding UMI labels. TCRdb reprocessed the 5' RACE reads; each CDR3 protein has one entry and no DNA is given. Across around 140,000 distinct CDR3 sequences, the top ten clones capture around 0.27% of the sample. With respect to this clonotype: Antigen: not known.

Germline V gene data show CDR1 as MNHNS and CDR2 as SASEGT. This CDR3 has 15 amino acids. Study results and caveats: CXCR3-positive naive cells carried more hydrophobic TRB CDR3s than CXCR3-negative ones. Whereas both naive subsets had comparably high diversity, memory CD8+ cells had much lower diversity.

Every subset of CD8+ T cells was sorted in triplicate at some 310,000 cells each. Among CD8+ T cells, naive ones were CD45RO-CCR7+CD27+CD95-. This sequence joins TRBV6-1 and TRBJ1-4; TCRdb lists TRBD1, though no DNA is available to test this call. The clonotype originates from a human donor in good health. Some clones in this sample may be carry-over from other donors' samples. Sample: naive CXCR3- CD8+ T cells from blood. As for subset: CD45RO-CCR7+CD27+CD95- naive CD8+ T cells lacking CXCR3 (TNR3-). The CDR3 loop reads CASSEGGQVDEKLFF.